A selection of T cell receptor beta chains follows, all from one sample in a study of CXCR3-negative and CXCR3-positive naive CD8 T cells. Following a re-call of the 5' RACE reads, TCRdb has one entry per CDR3 protein and lacks DNA. The specimen's table records 100,000 to 150,000 distinct CDR3 sequences. Sequencing was done on a sample of naive CXCR3- CD8+ T cells from blood. Receptors originate from a human donor in good health. Some clones in this sample may be carry-over from other donors' samples. Each CDR3 is given with its conserved first and last residue. The order of the fields is J gene, V gene, CDR3 protein.

TRBJ2-7 | TRBV4-3 | CASSQDQWDSGYEQYF
TRBJ1-1 | TRBV6-1 | CASSEVGPRNTEAFF
TRBJ2-1 | TRBV7-3 | CASSSGIAGIDEQFF
TRBJ2-7 | TRBV5-5 | CASSPDPRLAPYEQYF
TRBJ1-1 | TRBV28 | CASSPRGGEALF
TRBJ2-5 | TRBV28 | CASSFPHGQQETQYF
TRBJ2-1 | TRBV20-1 | CSARDYEVDLAGSYEQFF
TRBJ2-3 | TRBV12-3/TRBV12-4 | CASSTDTGPTDTQYF
TRBJ1-4 | TRBV7-6 | CASSEGSLASYEKLFF
TRBJ2-5 | TRBV6-5 | CASSYSSLDRPQEAQYF
TRBJ2-1 | TRBV7-2 | CASSTGTSPLDEQFF
TRBJ1-5 | TRBV5-1 | CASSLKDTAHIGQPQHF
TRBJ2-6 | TRBV12-3/TRBV12-4 | CASGASSGANVLTF
TRBJ2-5 | TRBV5-1 | CASSYSGGAQETQYF
TRBJ1-1 | TRBV20-1 | CSVTPELGQGWTEAFF
TRBJ2-2 | TRBV27 | CASSLWSPFRTGELFF
TRBJ2-1 | TRBV3-1 | CASSQRTSPRRFF
TRBJ1-3 | TRBV29-1 | CSAEGTGRSPSGNTIYF
TRBJ1-4 | TRBV6-2/TRBV6-3 | CASSLPGQTLATNEKLFF
TRBJ2-7 | TRBV15 | CATSRGSGSYEQYF
TRBJ1-1 | TRBV12-3/TRBV12-4 | CASSTPGQGSPEAFF
TRBJ2-5 | TRBV5-1 | CASSPTDSPTGVETQYF
TRBJ1-2 | TRBV29-1 | CSGVNGTGDDYGYTF
TRBJ2-3 | TRBV28 | CASSLPLDVISTDTQYF
TRBJ1-1 | TRBV2 | CASSDVPSTEAFF
TRBJ2-2 | TRBV28 | CASRPGQGTGELFF
TRBJ2-1 | TRBV14 | CASSQSPGSYNEQFF
TRBJ1-2 | TRBV12-5 | CASGLGTANSGYTF
TRBJ1-5 | TRBV29-1 | CSVRSFGDQPQHF
TRBJ2-7 | TRBV12-5 | CASGLVIDEQYF
TRBJ2-1 | TRBV4-1 | CASSQVYGAAAYNEQFF
TRBJ2-3 | TRBV7-8 | CASSLPWGTDTQYF
TRBJ2-1 | TRBV7-3 | CASSEGPSGEQFF
TRBJ2-1 | TRBV9 | CASSVVGTMAHDEQFF
TRBJ2-7 | TRBV7-9 | CASRDRNSYEQYF
TRBJ2-1 | TRBV5-8 | CASSLDNGGVPPMEQFF
TRBJ2-1 | TRBV10-2 | CASSESLASEQFF